The sequence of this TCR beta chain was determined in a study of metastatic and nonmetastatic thyroid tumors. Using MiXCR, TCRdb reanalyzed the PCR reads. The table has 49,000 or so clones, approximately 26% seen once. No treatment of any kind had been given to any patient before thyroid surgery. Study-wide findings and caveats: Significantly higher TCR beta diversity was reportedly seen in malignant thyroid tumors than benign nodules, in blood and tumor.

From germline, CDR1 is KGHDR and CDR2 SFDVKD. The CDR3 has 19 residues. The V segment lost 3 bases and the J segment 5 bases; nucleotides outside the gene matches: 12. This clone was observed many times. The antigen is not known. The chain carries TRBV24-1 and TRBJ2-3; 14 bases line up with TRBD2. Sample: blood. The sequence came from a male donor with papillary thyroid cancer or a benign thyroid nodule (not recorded which). Some clones in this sample may be carry-over from other donors' samples. This chain's CDR3 is CATSDRDGGLAGEVDTQYF. CDR3 in DNA: TGTGCCACCAGTGATCGGGATGGGGGACTAGCGGGAGAGGTAGATACGCAGTATTTT.